The clone carrying this T cell receptor beta chain was recorded many times. The data were obtained in a study of neurological immune-mediated disorders. The CDR3 has 14 residues. J was trimmed by 2 bases and V by 5 bases; bases with no gene match: 5. Germline V lookup: CDR1 SEHNR, CDR2 FQNEAQ (reference sequence). For the unsorted libraries, 2 million PBMCs stored at -80 C served as input. TCRdb independently ran MiXCR on the 5' RACE reads; one entry per CDR3 protein. The sample carries about 80,000 distinct CDR3 sequences, under 10% recorded once. The chain joins TRBV7-9 to TRBJ2-7; 8 bases are a match to TRBD1. Sequences were obtained from PBMCs. The clonotype comes from a middle-aged man in good health. The CDR3 DNA sequence: TGTGCCAGCAGCGCCGGGACAGGAACCTACGAGCAGTACTTC. Protein product: CASSAGTGTYEQYF.